The 18 T cell receptor beta chains below all came from one sample that was sequenced in a study of Ad26.COV2.S vaccination and SARS-CoV-2 variants (dated by TCRdb to the early 2020s). The library was generated by the immunoSEQ multiplex PCR assay. TCRdb retrieved this table from immuneACCESS and kept in-frame rearrangements only. Not all clones are present; in checked studies, unresolved V genes account for under half, and no reason is known for the remainder. Here the sample has about 420,000 clones; approximately 90% occur a single time. The ten largest clones represent less than 4% of the sample. The treatment or condition label here, explained by the study, means: approximately 18 received Ad26.COV2.S at low or high dose, single or two shots; about five received placebo; per-sample allocation not given. For vaccine and placebo recipients, repertoires were sequenced using samples collected on day 63 after the first injection.

The sample was peripheral blood, taken in a trial of Ad26.COV2.S vaccine versus placebo. Receptor source: a person aged 18-60 years who received the Ad26.COV2.S COVID-19 vaccine or a placebo.

This clone was seen just once. The V gene is TRBV14, the J gene TRBJ2-7; D gene unclear. This CDR3 region has 14 residues. CDR1 and CDR2 from the germline V gene are SGHDN and FVKESK. V shed 1 base and J shed 3 bases, with 10 bases lying between them. The chain's CDR3 is CASSQALGFYEQYF. The CDR3 DNA is TGTGCCAGCAGCCAAGCCTTGGGGTTCTACGAGCAGTACTTC.

The chain carries TRBV10-2 and TRBJ1-2, with TRBD1 as a possible D gene (6 bases). Looked up from germline, CDR1 is WSHSY and CDR2 is SAAADI. This CDR3 region has 13 residues. With 4 bases removed from V and 8 bases from J, the gap between germline ends came to 14 bases. The CDR3 region has the DNA TGCGCCAGCAGTGCGACACAGGGCTACGGCTACACCTTC. Protein: CASSATQGYGYTF.

The rearrangement joins TRBV19 to TRBJ1-1, with D hard to call. In germline, CDR1 is LNHDA, CDR2 SQIVND (reference sequence). V was shortened by 4 bases and J by 11 bases, with 17 bases between the two germline ends. CDR3 length: 13 amino acids. CDR3 loop: CASSKFGQVAAFF. CDR3 nucleotide sequence: TGTGCCAGTAGTAAGTTCGGCCAGGTAGCCGCTTTCTTT.

The chain carries TRBV4-1 and TRBJ1-5; D not resolved. The CDR3 runs 14 residues. Trimming took 1 base from V and 3 from J, leaving 7 bases between them. Germline CDR1 reads MGHRA; CDR2 reads YSYEKL. In DNA, the CDR3 is TGCGCCAGCAGCCAAGTGGGATTCAATCAGCCCCAGCATTTT. This gives the protein CASSQVGFNQPQHF.

This chain connects TRBV20-1 to TRBJ2-3; D is undetermined. The V end lost 4 bases, the J end lost 6 bases, and 8 bases lay between the germline ends. Germline V gene lookup returns CDR1 DFQATT and CDR2 SNEGSKA (reference sequence). The CDR3 loop spans 11 amino acids. CDR3 nucleotide sequence: TGCAGTGCTATCCCGCGGGATACGCAGTATTTT. This codes for CSAIPRDTQYF.

The chain recombines TRBV29-1 with TRBJ1-2, with D uncertain. Germline V CDR1 and CDR2: SQVTM, ANQGSEA. The V end lost 3 bases, the J end lost 8 bases, and 10 bases lay between the germline ends. There are 11 residues in the CDR3. CDR3 amino acids: CSVDNPGGYTF. The CDR3 DNA reads TGCAGCGTTGATAACCCGGGAGGCTACACCTTC.

V is TRBV30 and J is TRBJ1-2, with D unclear. Germline loops: CDR1 GTSNPN, CDR2 SVGIG (reference sequence). Trimming took off 0 bases at V and 6 bases at J, with 11 bases between the two ends. This CDR3 has 13 residues. The CDR3 loop reads CAWSVGYGDGYTF. The CDR3 DNA is TGTGCCTGGAGTGTCGGTTATGGGGATGGCTACACCTTC. Full variable domain (outside the CDR3, taken from reference TRBV30 and TRBJ1-2): SQTIHQWPATLVQPVGSPLSLECTVEGTSNPNLYWYRQAAGRGLQLLFYSVGIGQISSEVPQNLSASRPQDRQFILSSKKLLLSDSGFYLCAWSVGYGDGYTFGSGTRLTVV.

This chain joins TRBV19 and TRBJ1-5; D is unclear. V dropped 2 bases and J dropped 5 bases, with 7 bases sitting between them. Germline values: CDR1 LNHDA, CDR2 SQIVND (reference sequence). The CDR3 spans 13 residues. CDR3 sequence: CASSIMRDQPQHF. The CDR3, as DNA: TGTGCCAGTAGTATAATGAGGGATCAGCCCCAGCATTTT.

The chain combines TRBV6-4 with TRBJ2-2; 8 bases match TRBD1. Germline V lookup: CDR1 MRHNA, CDR2 SNTAGT. The CDR3 loop spans 15 amino acids. Trimming removed 3 bases from V and 3 bases from J; junction bases left unmatched: 3. The CDR3 DNA is TGTGCCAGCAGTGAAGGACAGGGCTACACCGGGGAGCTGTTTTTT. As protein: CASSEGQGYTGELFF.

This clone was seen only a few times. The gene calls are TRBV12-3 or TRBV12-4 and TRBJ1-3; D unresolved. The CDR3 consists of 13 residues. Trimming shortened V by 3 bases and J by 4 bases, and 7 bases separated the two germline ends. CDR3 residues: CASSFIGGNTIYF. The CDR3 bases are TGTGCCAGCAGTTTTATCGGCGGAAACACCATATATTTT.

The chain links TRBV10-3 to TRBJ2-2; D possibly corresponds to TRBD2 (6 bases). Germline-derived CDR1 and CDR2 are ENHRY and SYGVKD. The CDR3 has 16 amino acids. Trimming pared 3 bases from V and 1 base from J, leaving 12 bases between. The CDR3 DNA sequence: TGTGCCATCAGTGACCCGGGACTTCAGAACACCGGGGAGCTGTTTTTT. Its translation is CAISDPGLQNTGELFF.

The chain is built from TRBV10-2 and TRBJ2-7; TRBD2 matches at 8 bases. CDR3 length: 15 amino acids. The germline V gene has CDR1 WSHSY and CDR2 SAAADI. V was pared by 0 bases and J by 0 bases, with 1 base of the junction left unmatched. The CDR3 DNA reads TGCGCCAGCAGTGAGTCTAGCGGGACCTCCTACGAGCAGTACTTC. Its protein product is CASSESSGTSYEQYF.

This chain uses TRBV12-3 or TRBV12-4 with TRBJ2-7, with 7 bases lining up with TRBD2. CDR3 length: 13 amino acids. Losses at the gene ends were 4 bases for V and 0 bases for J; bases not matched to a gene: 0. The CDR3 sequence: CASSWGGSYEQYF. Written as DNA, the CDR3 is TGTGCCAGCAGTTGGGGGGGCTCCTACGAGCAGTACTTC.

This chain links TRBV27 with TRBJ2-7, with D tentatively TRBD1 or TRBD2 (6 bases each). The V end lost 2 bases, the J end lost 3 bases, and 23 bases lay between the germline ends. This CDR3 region has 18 residues. Germline lookup yields CDR1 MNHEY and CDR2 SMNVEV (reference sequence). This CDR3 reads CASSLTGQGGGTHYEQYF. DNA for the CDR3: TGTGCCAGCAGTTTAACTGGCCAGGGCGGCGGGACACACTACGAGCAGTACTTC.

This sequence joins TRBV2 and TRBJ2-2; possibly TRBD1 for D (6 bases). Germline CDR1 SNHLY, CDR2 FYNNEI. V shed 6 bases and J shed 6 bases, with 8 bases lying between them. The CDR3 extends over 12 amino acids. This CDR3 reads CASSAGAGELFF. The CDR3 DNA reads as TGTGCCAGCAGCGCAGGGGCCGGGGAGCTGTTTTTT.

This chain connects TRBV10-3 to TRBJ2-6; 7 nucleotides line up with TRBD1. This CDR3 comprises 16 residues. Germline CDR1 ENHRY, CDR2 SYGVKD. The J segment lost 4 bases and the V segment lost 2 bases, leaving 5 bases of the junction unmatched. The CDR3 DNA follows: TGTGCCATCAGTGAGAACAGGGGCGCCGGGGCCAACGTCCTGACTTTC. Amino acids: CAISENRGAGANVLTF.

The rearrangement uses TRBV24-1 and TRBJ2-7; 9 bases agree with TRBD1. Germline trimming cut 4 bases from V and 4 bases from J; bases unmatched to any gene: 4. The CDR3 runs to 14 residues. Looked up from germline, CDR1 is KGHDR and CDR2 is SFDVKD. CDR3 sequence: CATSEGDRAYEQYF. The CDR3 DNA sequence: TGTGCCACCAGTGAGGGGGACAGGGCGTACGAGCAGTACTTC.

This chain links TRBV7-9 with TRBJ2-5; the D call may be TRBD1 or TRBD2 (5 bases each). Germline CDR1 is SEHNR and CDR2 is FQNEAQ (reference sequence). Between the trimmed V and J ends, which lost 1 base and 2 bases, there was a span of 8 bases. The CDR3 is 14 amino acids. The CDR3 bases are TGTGCCAGCAGCTTAGGTGGGGGACAAGAGACCCAGTACTTC. Its translation is CASSLGGGQETQYF.